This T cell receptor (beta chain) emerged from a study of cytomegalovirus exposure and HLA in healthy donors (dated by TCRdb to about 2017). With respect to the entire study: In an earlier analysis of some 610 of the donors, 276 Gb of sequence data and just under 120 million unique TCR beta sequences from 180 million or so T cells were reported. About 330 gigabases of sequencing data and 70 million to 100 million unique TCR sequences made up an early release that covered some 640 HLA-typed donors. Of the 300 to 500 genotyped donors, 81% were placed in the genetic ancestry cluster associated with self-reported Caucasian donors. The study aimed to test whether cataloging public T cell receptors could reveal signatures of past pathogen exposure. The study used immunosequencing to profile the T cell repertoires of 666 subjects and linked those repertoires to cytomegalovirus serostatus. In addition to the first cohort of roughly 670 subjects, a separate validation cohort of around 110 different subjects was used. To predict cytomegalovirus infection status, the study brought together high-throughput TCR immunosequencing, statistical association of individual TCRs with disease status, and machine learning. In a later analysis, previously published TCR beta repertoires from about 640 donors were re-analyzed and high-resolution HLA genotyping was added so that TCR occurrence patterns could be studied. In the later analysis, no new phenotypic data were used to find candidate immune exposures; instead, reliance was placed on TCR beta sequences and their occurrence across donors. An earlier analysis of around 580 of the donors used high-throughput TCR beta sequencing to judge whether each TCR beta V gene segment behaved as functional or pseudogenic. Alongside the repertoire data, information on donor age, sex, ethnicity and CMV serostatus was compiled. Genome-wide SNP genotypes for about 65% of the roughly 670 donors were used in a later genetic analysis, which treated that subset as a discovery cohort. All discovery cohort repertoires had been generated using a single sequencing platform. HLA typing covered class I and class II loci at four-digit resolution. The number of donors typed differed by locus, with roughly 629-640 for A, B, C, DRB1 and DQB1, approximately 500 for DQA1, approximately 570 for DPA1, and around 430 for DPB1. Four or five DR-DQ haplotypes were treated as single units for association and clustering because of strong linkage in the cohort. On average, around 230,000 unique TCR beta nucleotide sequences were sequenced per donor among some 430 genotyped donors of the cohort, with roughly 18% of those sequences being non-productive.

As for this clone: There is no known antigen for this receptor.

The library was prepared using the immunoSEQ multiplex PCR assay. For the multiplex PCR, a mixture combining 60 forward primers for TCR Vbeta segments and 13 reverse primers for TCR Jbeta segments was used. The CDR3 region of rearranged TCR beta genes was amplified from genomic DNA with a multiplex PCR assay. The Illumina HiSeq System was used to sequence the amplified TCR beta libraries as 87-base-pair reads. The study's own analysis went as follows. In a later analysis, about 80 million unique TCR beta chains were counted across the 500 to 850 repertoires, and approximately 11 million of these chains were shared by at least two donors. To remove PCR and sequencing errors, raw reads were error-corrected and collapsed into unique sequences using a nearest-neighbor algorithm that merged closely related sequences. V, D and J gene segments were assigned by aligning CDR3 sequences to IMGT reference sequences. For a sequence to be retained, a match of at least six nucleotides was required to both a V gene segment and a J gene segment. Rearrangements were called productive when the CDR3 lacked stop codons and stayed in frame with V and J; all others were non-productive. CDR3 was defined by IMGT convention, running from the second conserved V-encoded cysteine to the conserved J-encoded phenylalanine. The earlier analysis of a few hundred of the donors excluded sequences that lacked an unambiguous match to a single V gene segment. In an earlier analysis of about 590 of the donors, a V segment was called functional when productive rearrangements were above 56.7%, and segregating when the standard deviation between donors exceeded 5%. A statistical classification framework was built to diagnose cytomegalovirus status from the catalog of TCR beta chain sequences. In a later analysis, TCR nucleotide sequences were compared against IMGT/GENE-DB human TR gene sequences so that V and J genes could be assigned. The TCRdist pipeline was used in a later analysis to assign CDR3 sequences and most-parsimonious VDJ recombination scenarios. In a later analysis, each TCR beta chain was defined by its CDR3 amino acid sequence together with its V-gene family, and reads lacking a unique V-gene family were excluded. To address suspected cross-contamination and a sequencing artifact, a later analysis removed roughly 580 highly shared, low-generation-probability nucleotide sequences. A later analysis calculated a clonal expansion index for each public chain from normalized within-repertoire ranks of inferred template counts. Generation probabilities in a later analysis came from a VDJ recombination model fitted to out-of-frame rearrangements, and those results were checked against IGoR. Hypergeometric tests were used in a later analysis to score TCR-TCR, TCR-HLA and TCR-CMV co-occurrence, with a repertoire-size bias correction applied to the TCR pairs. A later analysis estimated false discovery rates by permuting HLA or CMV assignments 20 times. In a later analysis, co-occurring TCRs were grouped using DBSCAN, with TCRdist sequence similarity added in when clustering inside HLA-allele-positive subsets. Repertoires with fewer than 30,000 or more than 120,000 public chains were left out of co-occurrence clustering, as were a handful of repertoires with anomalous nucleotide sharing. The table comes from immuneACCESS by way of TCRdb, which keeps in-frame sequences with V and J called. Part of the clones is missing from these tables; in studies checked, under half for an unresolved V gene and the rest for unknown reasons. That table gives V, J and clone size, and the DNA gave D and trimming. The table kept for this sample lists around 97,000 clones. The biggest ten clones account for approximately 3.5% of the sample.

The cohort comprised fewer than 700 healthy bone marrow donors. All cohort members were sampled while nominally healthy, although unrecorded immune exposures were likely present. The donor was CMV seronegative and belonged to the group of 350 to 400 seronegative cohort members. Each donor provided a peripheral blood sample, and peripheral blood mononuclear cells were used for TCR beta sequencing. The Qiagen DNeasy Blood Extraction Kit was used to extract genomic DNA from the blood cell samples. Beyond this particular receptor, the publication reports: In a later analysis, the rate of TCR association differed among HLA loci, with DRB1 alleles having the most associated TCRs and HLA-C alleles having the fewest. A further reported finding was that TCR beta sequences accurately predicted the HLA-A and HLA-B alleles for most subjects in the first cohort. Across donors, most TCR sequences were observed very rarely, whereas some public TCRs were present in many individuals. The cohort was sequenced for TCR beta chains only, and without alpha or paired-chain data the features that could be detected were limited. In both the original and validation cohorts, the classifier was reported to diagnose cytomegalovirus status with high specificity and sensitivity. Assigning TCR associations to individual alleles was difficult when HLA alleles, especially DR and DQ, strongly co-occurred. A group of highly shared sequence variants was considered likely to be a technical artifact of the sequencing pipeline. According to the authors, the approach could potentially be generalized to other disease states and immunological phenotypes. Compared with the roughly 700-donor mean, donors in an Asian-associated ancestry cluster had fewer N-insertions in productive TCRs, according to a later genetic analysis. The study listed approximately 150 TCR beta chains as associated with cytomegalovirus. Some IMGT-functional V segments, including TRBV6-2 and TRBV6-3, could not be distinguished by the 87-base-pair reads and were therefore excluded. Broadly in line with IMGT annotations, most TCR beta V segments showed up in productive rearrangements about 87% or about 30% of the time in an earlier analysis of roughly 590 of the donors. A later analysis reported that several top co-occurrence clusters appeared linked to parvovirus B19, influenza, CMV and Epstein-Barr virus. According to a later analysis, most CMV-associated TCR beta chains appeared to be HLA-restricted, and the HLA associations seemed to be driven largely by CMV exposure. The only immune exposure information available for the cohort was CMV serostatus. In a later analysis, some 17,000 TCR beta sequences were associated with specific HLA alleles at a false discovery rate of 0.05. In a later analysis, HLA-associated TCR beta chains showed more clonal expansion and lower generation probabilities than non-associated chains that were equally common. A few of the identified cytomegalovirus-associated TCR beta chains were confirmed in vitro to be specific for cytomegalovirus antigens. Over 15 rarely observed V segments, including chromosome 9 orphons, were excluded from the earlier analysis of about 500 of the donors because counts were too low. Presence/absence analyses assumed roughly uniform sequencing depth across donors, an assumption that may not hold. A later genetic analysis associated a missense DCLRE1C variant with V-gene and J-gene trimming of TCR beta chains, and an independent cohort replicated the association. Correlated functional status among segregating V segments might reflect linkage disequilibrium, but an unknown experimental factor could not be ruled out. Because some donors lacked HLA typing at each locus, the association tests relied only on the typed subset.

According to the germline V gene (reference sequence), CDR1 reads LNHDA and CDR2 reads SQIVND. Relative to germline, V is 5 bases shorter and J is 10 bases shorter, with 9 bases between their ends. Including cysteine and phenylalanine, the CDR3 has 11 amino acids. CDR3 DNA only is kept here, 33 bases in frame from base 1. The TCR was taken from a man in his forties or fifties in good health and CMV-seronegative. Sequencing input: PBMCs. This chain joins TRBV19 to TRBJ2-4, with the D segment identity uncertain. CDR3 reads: CASSARGIQYF. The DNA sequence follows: TGTGCCAGTAGTGCCCGAGGAATTCAGTACTTC.